The source of this T cell receptor (beta chain) is a study of beta chain features in type 1 diabetes. This clone appeared a single time. Germline V gives CDR1 SNHLY, CDR2 FYNNEI. The CDR3 spans 13 residues. The V end lost 6 bases, the J end lost 3 bases, and 8 bases lay between the germline ends. Reverse transcription of all isolated RNA meant that expressed TCRB transcripts were sequenced. Some clones are missing from TCRdb's copy, which holds only in-frame ones; the method was immunoSEQ multiplex PCR. Among around 19,000 clones listed, about 53% were seen once. The sequenced material came from stem cell memory CD4+ T cells from blood. The TCR was taken from a young man in good health. The chain is built from TRBV2 and TRBJ2-2; the D gene is possibly TRBD2 (6 bases). CDR3 nucleotides: TGTGCCAGCAGGGGCGGGGACACCGGGGAGCTGTTTTTT. Translated: CASRGGDTGELFF.